Below, 30 T cell receptor beta chains from the same sample are listed, as sequenced in a study of Tregs in tolerant kidney transplant recipients. Profiling relied on immunoSEQ multiplex PCR, and the TCRdb table lists in-frame clones only, not all of them. Of 75,000 to 80,000 clones detected, 85% to 95% appear once; the ten largest clones hold about 0.34%. The specimen was Tregs from blood, collected before the transplant. All receptors come from a human donor who received a combined kidney and bone marrow transplant.

The rearrangement uses TRBV28 and TRBJ1-2; 9 nucleotides match TRBD1. The CDR3 is 15 amino acids. J lost 4 bases, V lost 2 bases, and 5 bases had no gene match. Per germline, CDR1 MDHEN and CDR2 SYDVKM. The CDR3 region is CASSLNRGRVYGYTF. CDR3 DNA: TGTGCCAGCAGTTTAAACAGGGGGCGCGTCTATGGCTACACCTTC.

The chain joins TRBV7-2 to TRBJ2-7; 9 bases agree with TRBD2. The CDR3 length is 14 residues. Trimming took 6 bases from V and 4 from J; bases not matched to a gene: 7. In germline, CDR1 is SGHTA, CDR2 FQGNSA. Here the CDR3 DNA reads TGTGCCAGCAGTCTGGGCAGCGGGAGGTACGAGCAGTACTTC. Amino acids: CASSLGSGRYEQYF.

This chain uses TRBV6-5 with TRBJ2-2, with TRBD1 matching over 10 bases. The CDR3 has 14 amino acids. With 9 bases clipped from V and 5 bases from J, the junction kept 6 bases outside the gene matches. Germline CDR1 is MNHEY and CDR2 is SVGAGI. The CDR3 bases are TGTGCCAGTTCCGGGACAGGGGTTACCGGGGAGCTGTTTTTT. This sequence encodes CASSGTGVTGELFF.

The rearrangement links TRBV7-2 to TRBJ2-6, with TRBD1 matching 7 bases. The trim removed 2 bases at V and 2 bases at J, leaving 0 bases unmatched. Per germline, CDR1 SGHTA and CDR2 FQGNSA. This CDR3 has 15 amino acids. This CDR3 reads CASSLQGAGANVLTF. CDR3 DNA sequence: TGTGCCAGCAGCTTACAGGGGGCTGGGGCCAACGTCCTGACTTTC.

CDR3 residues: CASTDGSSYEQYF. The DNA of the CDR3 is TGTGCCAGCACGGACGGGAGCTCCTACGAGCAGTACTTC. This rearrangement joins TRBV28 to TRBJ2-7; D may be TRBD2 (6 bases). Trimming took 7 bases from V and 0 from J, leaving 10 bases between them. The CDR3 loop spans 13 amino acids. In germline, CDR1 is MDHEN, CDR2 SYDVKM.

The CDR3 DNA follows: TGCGCCAGCAGCTTGGCCCCGGAGTATGAGCAGTTCTTC. This sequence encodes CASSLAPEYEQFF. The chain is built from TRBV5-1 and TRBJ2-1; D unresolved. In germline, CDR1 is SGHRS, CDR2 YFSETQ. Trimming took off 0 bases at V and 8 bases at J, with 9 bases between the two ends. The CDR3 consists of 13 residues.

The chain couples TRBV9 to TRBJ2-7, with 10 bases aligning to TRBD2. The trim removed 0 bases at V and 4 bases at J, leaving 4 bases unmatched. Germline assignment: CDR1 SGDLS and CDR2 YYNGEE. The length of the CDR3 is 15 residues. The CDR3 bases are TGTGCCAGCAGCGTAGAGGGACTAGCGATTTACGAGCAGTACTTC. Its protein is CASSVEGLAIYEQYF.

The chain employs TRBV28 and TRBJ2-3; 8 bases fit TRBD1. Germline CDR1 is MDHEN and CDR2 is SYDVKM. V lost 4 bases and J lost 6; bases outside the gene matches: 3. This CDR3 is built from 13 residues. The CDR3 here is CASSSQGADTQYF. The CDR3 DNA is TGTGCCAGCAGTTCCCAGGGGGCGGATACGCAGTATTTT.

This clone was seen a single time. The chain carries TRBV28 and TRBJ1-4, with TRBD1 matching 9 bases. The J segment lost 5 bases and the V segment lost 6 bases, leaving 7 bases of the junction unmatched. Germline lookup yields CDR1 MDHEN and CDR2 SYDVKM. CDR3 length equals 15 residues. The CDR3, as DNA: TGTGCCAGCAGCCCCCCGACAGGGGGAAATGAAAAACTGTTTTTT. Its protein product is CASSPPTGGNEKLFF.

This chain connects TRBV5-1 to TRBJ1-1; 8 bases line up with TRBD1. The CDR3 runs to 15 residues. Germline trimming cut 4 bases from V and 4 bases from J; bases unmatched to any gene: 9. Germline-derived CDR1 and CDR2 are SGHRS and YFSETQ. CDR3 bases: TGCGCCAGCAGCCTCTCTACCACAGGGGGCACTGAAGCTTTCTTT. As protein: CASSLSTTGGTEAFF.

This clone was counted a single time. The chain uses TRBV10-2 and TRBJ2-7, with D possibly being TRBD1 (6 bases). Germline V gene data show CDR1 as WSHSY and CDR2 as SAAADI. CDR3 length equals 15 residues. The germline V and J ends were trimmed by 2 bases and 0 bases, with 11 bases remaining between them. This chain's CDR3 is CASSEERDNSYEQYF. CDR3 sequence (DNA): TGCGCCAGCAGTGAGGAGAGGGACAACTCCTACGAGCAGTACTTC.

Here the CDR3 reads CAISSGRSKNIQYF. For the CDR3, the DNA is TGTGCCATTTCCTCGGGCAGGTCCAAAAACATTCAGTACTTC. The rearrangement uses TRBV5-4 and TRBJ2-4; D remains unclear. Germline CDR1 SGHNT, CDR2 YYREEE (reference sequence). V was shortened by 9 bases and J by 2 bases, with 15 bases between the two germline ends. The CDR3 has 14 residues.

Concerning this clone itself: Other DNA sequences from this sample encode an identical CDR3 as well. The chain joins TRBV2 to TRBJ2-1; D not certain. V was cut by 4 bases and J by 7 bases, with 5 bases left in between. The CDR3 totals 11 residues. Germline V CDR1 and CDR2: SNHLY, FYNNEI. The CDR3 DNA follows: TGTGCCAGCAGTGGAAGGAATGAGCAGTTCTTC. This gives the protein CASSGRNEQFF.

The genes are TRBV6-6 and TRBJ2-1; D not resolved. Per the germline V gene, CDR1 is MNHNY and CDR2 is SVGAGI (reference sequence). The ends were cut back, 2 bases at V and 3 bases at J, with 14 bases in the middle. The CDR3 has 16 amino acids. The CDR3 reads CASSYTASAGYNEQFF. CDR3 nucleotides: TGTGCCAGCAGTTACACGGCGTCGGCTGGCTACAATGAGCAGTTCTTC.

The gene calls are TRBV18 and TRBJ2-4; D possibly corresponds to TRBD2 (5 bases). Germline V CDR1 and CDR2: KGHSH, LQKENI. Trimming pared 0 bases from V and 5 bases from J, leaving 14 bases between. The CDR3 runs to 16 residues. In DNA form, the CDR3 reads TGTGCCAGCTCACCACCGACGGGAAGTCCACAAAACATTCAGTACTTC. Translation: CASSPPTGSPQNIQYF.

The rearrangement joins TRBV5-1 to TRBJ2-2; 9 nucleotides match TRBD2. CDR3 size: 16 residues. V was clipped by 0 bases and J by 3 bases; unmatched bases: 3. Per germline, CDR1 SGHRS and CDR2 YFSETQ. In DNA, the CDR3 is TGCGCCAGCAGCTTGGGACTAGCGGTGGACACCGGGGAGCTGTTTTTT. Translation gives CASSLGLAVDTGELFF.

A note on this clone: This same CDR3 is encoded by further DNA sequences in the sample. The rearrangement uses TRBV2 and TRBJ2-5; no clear D. Germline assignment: CDR1 SNHLY and CDR2 FYNNEI. The CDR3 is 11 residues long. With 5 bases removed from V and 2 bases from J, the gap between germline ends came to 3 bases. This chain's CDR3 is CASSLQETQYF. CDR3 nucleotides: TGTGCCAGCAGTTTACAAGAGACCCAGTACTTC.

This rearrangement joins TRBV9 to TRBJ1-4; TRBD1 matches 10 bases. Germline CDR1 and CDR2: SGDLS and YYNGEE. The ends lost 2 bases at V and 3 bases at J; junction bases unmatched: 1. The CDR3 contains 15 residues. CDR3 amino acids: CASSVGTGANEKLFF. CDR3 DNA sequence: TGTGCCAGCAGCGTCGGGACAGGGGCTAATGAAAAACTGTTTTTT.

V gene TRBV7-9 combines with J gene TRBJ1-5; unclear D gene. The CDR3 has 13 residues. In germline, CDR1 is SEHNR, CDR2 FQNEAQ (reference sequence). The germline V and J ends were trimmed by 1 base and 3 bases, with 4 bases remaining between them. This CDR3 reads CASSLGYNQPQHF. The CDR3 bases are TGTGCCAGCAGCTTAGGGTACAATCAGCCCCAGCATTTT.

This chain links TRBV6-1 with TRBJ1-3; 9 bases are a match to TRBD1. The CDR3 covers 16 residues. The trim removed 4 bases at V and 3 bases at J, leaving 7 bases unmatched. In germline, CDR1 is MNHNS, CDR2 SASEGT. The CDR3 is CASSAQGQGFGNTIYF. The DNA for the CDR3 is TGTGCCAGCAGTGCCCAGGGACAGGGCTTTGGAAACACCATATATTTT.

V gene TRBV18 combines with J gene TRBJ2-5, with D possibly being TRBD2 (5 bases). The germline V gene has CDR1 KGHSH and CDR2 LQKENI. V lost 3 bases and J 4 bases, leaving 15 bases between the germline ends. The CDR3 runs to 15 residues. For the CDR3, the DNA is TGTGCCAGCTCACCCGATCTCCGGGGAGCAGAGACCCAGTACTTC. Amino acid sequence: CASSPDLRGAETQYF.

The rearrangement links TRBV6-6 to TRBJ2-7; perhaps TRBD2 as D (6 bases). The CDR3 has 11 residues. V was cut by 5 bases and J by 7 bases, with 9 bases left in between. Germline CDR1 is MNHNY and CDR2 is SVGAGI (reference sequence). The CDR3 here is CASSTRGEQYF. The DNA for the CDR3 is TGTGCCAGCAGTACCCGGGGGGAGCAGTACTTC.

Remarks on this clone: Other nucleotide sequences from this sample produce the same CDR3. The chain combines TRBV10-1 with TRBJ1-1; D gene ambiguous. Germline lookup yields CDR1 WNHNN and CDR2 SYGVQD (reference sequence). The CDR3 is made up of 14 amino acids. V lost 3 bases, J lost 2 bases, and 10 bases lay in between. Here the CDR3 DNA reads TGCGCCAGCAGTGATGGCGGACTAAACACTGAAGCTTTCTTT. It is translated as CASSDGGLNTEAFF.

The chain has TRBV6-6 and TRBJ1-4; 10 bases match TRBD1. After removal of 4 bases from V and 13 bases from J, the junction contained 3 bases not matched to a gene. The CDR3 contains 12 residues. The germline gives CDR1 MNHNY, CDR2 SVGAGI (reference sequence). The CDR3 bases are TGTGCCAGCAGTTCCGACAGGGGGCGACTGTTTTTT. The encoded protein is CASSSDRGRLFF.

The J gene is TRBJ1-4, the V gene TRBV2; possible D gene TRBD1, 5 bases. CDR1 and CDR2 from the germline V gene are SNHLY and FYNNEI. The CDR3 covers 14 residues. Trimming took 6 bases from V and 10 from J, leaving 18 bases between them. In DNA form, the CDR3 reads TGTGCCAGCAGATTGGGAGGGGACGCAGGAAAACTGTTTTTT. Translated: CASRLGGDAGKLFF. Full variable domain (remainder filled in from reference TRBV2 and TRBJ1-4): EPEVTQTPSHQVTQMGQEVILRCVPISNHLYFYWYRQILGQKVEFLVSFYNNEISEKSEIFDDQFSVERPDGSNFTLKIRSTKLEDSAMYFCASRLGGDAGKLFFGSGTQLSVL.

This sequence joins TRBV6-5 and TRBJ1-2, with 8 positions matching TRBD1. CDR1 and CDR2 from the germline V gene are MNHEY and SVGAGI. The CDR3 totals 15 residues. Losses at the gene ends were 2 bases for V and 5 bases for J; bases not matched to a gene: 7. Here the CDR3 reads CASSYIPGQDYGYTF. In nucleotides, the CDR3 is TGTGCCAGCAGTTACATTCCGGGACAGGATTATGGCTACACCTTC.

This sequence joins TRBV2 and TRBJ2-7; 9 positions match TRBD2. With 8 bases clipped from V and 4 bases from J, the junction kept 15 bases outside the gene matches. The CDR3 extends over 16 amino acids. Germline loops: CDR1 SNHLY, CDR2 FYNNEI. The CDR3 here is CASGGFSGRTLYEQYF. The DNA for the CDR3 is TGTGCCAGCGGTGGCTTCAGCGGGAGGACTCTTTACGAGCAGTACTTC.

The rearrangement links TRBV6-1 to TRBJ1-5; no reliable D call. There are 12 residues in the CDR3. The V end was cut by 10 bases, the J end by 1 base, with 8 bases between. The V gene's germline CDR1 is MNHNS and CDR2 SASEGT. The DNA of the CDR3 is TGTGCCATCTCCAACAGCAATCAGCCCCAGCATTTT. Encoded protein: CAISNSNQPQHF.

This rearrangement joins TRBV10-1 to TRBJ2-2; D is undetermined. CDR1 is WNHNN and CDR2 is SYGVQD in the germline V gene (reference sequence). V dropped 2 bases and J dropped 3 bases, with 10 bases sitting between them. CDR3 length: 15 residues. CDR3 nucleotide sequence: TGCGCCAGCAGTGAGGGTCGGAGCTACACCGGGGAGCTGTTTTTT. Encoded protein: CASSEGRSYTGELFF.

The V and J genes are TRBV2 and TRBJ2-3; 7 nucleotides match TRBD1. Germline values: CDR1 SNHLY, CDR2 FYNNEI. The CDR3 contains 13 residues. V was clipped by 9 bases and J by 2 bases; unmatched bases: 5. The CDR3 region is CASGTEYTDTQYF. CDR3 nucleotides: TGTGCCAGTGGGACAGAATACACAGATACGCAGTATTTT.